This TCR beta chain was recovered during a study of cytomegalovirus exposure and HLA in healthy donors. Study in general: An analysis done earlier identified 117 million unique TCR beta sequences from about 180 million T cells. In terms of ancestry, the Caucasian-associated cluster contained 75% to 90% of the 300 to 400 genotyped donors. Notes on the study in general: Despite most TCR sequences being rare, some public TCRs occurred in many donors.

To note about this clone: Its antigen remains unidentified.

A multiplex PCR was run with 60 Vbeta primers and 13 Jbeta primers. Generated by immunoSEQ multiplex PCR, the TCRdb table keeps only in-frame clones and is missing some. The table shows about 68,000 clones, with approximately 78% occurring only once. The CDR3 is 16 residues long. The ends lost 4 bases at V and 0 bases at J; junction bases unmatched: 7. Looked up from germline, CDR1 is SGHNT and CDR2 is YYREEE (reference sequence). This sequence originates from a human donor in good health. The sample taken for sequencing was PBMCs. The rearrangement joins TRBV5-4 to TRBJ2-1, with 7 bases lining up with TRBD1. CDR3 DNA: TGTGCCAGCAGCGGGAACAGGGGAAACTCCTACAATGAGCAGTTCTTC. Protein: CASSGNRGNSYNEQFF. Complete variable domain (other parts from reference TRBV5-4 and TRBJ2-1): ETGVTQSPTHLIKTRGQQVTLRCSSQSGHNTVSWYQQALGQGPQFIFQYYREEENGRGNFPPRFSGLQFPNYSSELNVNALELDDSALYLCASSGNRGNSYNEQFFGPGTRLTVL.